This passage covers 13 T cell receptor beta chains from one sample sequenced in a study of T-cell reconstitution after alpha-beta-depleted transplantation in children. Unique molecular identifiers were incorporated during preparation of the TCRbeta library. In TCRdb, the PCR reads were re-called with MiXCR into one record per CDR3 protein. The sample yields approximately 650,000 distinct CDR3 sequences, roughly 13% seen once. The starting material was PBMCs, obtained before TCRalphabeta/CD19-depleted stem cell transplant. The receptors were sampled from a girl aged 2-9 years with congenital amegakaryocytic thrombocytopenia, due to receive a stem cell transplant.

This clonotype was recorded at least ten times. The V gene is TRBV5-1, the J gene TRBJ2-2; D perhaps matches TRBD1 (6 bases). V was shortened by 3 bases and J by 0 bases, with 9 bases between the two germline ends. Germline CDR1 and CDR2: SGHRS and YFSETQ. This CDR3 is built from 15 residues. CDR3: CASSWTVANTGELFF. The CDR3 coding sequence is TGCGCCAGCAGCTGGACAGTCGCGAACACCGGGGAGCTGTTTTTT.

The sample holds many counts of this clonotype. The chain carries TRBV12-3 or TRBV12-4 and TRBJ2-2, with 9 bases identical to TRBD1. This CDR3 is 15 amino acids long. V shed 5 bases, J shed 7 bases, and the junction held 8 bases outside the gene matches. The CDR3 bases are TGTGCCAGCAGTCCGGGACAGGGACGGGTCGGGGAGCTGTTTTTT. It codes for CASSPGQGRVGELFF.

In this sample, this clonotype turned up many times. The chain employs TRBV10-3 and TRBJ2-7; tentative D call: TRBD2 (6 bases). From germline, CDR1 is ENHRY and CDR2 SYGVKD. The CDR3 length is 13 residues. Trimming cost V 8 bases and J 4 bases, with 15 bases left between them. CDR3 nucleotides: TGTGCCATCGGTCCGGGACTTAAATACGAGCAGTACTTC. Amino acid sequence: CAIGPGLKYEQYF.

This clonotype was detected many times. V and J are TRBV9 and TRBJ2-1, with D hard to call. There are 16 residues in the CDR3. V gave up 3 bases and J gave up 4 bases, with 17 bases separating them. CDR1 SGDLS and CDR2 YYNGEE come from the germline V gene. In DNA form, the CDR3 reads TGTGCCAGCAGCGCCGGTTTAATCGAGGCATACAATGAGCAGTTCTTC. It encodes CASSAGLIEAYNEQFF.

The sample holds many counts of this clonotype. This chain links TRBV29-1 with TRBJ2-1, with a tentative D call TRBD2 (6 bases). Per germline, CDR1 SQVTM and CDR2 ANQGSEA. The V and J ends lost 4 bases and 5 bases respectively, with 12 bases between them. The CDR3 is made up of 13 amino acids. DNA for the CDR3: TGCAGCGTTGGGGGACTGTGGGACAATGAGCAGTTCTTC. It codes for CSVGGLWDNEQFF.

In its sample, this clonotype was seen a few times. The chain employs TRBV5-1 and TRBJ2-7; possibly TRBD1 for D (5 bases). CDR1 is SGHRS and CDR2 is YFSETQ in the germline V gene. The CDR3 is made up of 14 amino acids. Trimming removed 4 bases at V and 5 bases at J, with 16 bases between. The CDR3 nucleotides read TGCGCCAGCAGCCATACTCAGGGTCGCCACGAGCAGTACTTC. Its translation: CASSHTQGRHEQYF.

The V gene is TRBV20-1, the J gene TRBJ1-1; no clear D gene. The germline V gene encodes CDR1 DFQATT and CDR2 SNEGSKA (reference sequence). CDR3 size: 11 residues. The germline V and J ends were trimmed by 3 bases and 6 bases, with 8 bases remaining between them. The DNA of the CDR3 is TGCAGTGCTAGTGGTGGCGCTGAAGCTTTCTTT. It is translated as CSASGGAEAFF.

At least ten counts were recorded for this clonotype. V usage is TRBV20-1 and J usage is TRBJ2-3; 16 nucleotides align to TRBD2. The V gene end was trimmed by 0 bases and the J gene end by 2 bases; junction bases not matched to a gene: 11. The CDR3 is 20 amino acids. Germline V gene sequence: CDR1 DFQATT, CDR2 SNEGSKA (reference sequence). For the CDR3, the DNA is TGCAGTGCTAGAGATGGCTTGGGACTAGCGGGAGGGGGATACACAGATACGCAGTATTTT. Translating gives CSARDGLGLAGGGYTDTQYF.

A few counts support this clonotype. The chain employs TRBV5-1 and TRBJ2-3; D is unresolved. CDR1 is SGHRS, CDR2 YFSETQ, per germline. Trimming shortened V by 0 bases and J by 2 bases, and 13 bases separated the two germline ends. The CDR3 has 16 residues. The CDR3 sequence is CASSLVLLGNTDTQYF. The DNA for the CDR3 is TGCGCCAGCAGCTTGGTTTTGTTGGGGAACACAGATACGCAGTATTTT. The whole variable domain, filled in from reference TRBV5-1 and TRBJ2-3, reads KAGVTQTPRYLIKTRGQQVTLSCSPISGHRSVSWYQQTPGQGLQFLFEYFSETQRNKGNFPGRFSGRQFSNSRSEMNVSTLELGDSALYLCASSLVLLGNTDTQYFGPGTRLTVL.

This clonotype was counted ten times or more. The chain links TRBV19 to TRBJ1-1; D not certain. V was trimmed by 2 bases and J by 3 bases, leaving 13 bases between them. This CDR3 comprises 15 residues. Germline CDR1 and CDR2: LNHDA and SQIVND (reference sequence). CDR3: CASSIRRVGDTEAFF. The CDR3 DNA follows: TGTGCCAGTAGTATAAGGAGAGTGGGTGACACTGAAGCTTTCTTT.

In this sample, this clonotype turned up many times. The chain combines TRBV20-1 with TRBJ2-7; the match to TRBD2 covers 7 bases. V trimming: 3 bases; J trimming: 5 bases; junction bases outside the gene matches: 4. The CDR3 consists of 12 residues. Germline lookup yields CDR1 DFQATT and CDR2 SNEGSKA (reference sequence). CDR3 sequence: CSARGGGDEQYF. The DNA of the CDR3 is TGCAGTGCTAGGGGCGGGGGTGACGAGCAGTACTTC.

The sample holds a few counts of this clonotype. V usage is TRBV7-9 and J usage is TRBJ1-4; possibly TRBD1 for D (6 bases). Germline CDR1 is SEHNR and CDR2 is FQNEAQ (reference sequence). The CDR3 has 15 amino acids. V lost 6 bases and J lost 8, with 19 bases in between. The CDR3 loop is CASRATGMQDEKLFF. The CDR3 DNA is TGTGCCAGCAGAGCGACAGGCATGCAGGACGAAAAACTGTTTTTT.

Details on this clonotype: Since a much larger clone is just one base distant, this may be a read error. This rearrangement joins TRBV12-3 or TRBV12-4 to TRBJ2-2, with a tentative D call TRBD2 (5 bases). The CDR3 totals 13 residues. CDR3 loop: CVSKRLNTGELFF. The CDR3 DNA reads TGTGTCAGCAAGCGGTTGAACACCGGGGAGCTGTTTTTT.